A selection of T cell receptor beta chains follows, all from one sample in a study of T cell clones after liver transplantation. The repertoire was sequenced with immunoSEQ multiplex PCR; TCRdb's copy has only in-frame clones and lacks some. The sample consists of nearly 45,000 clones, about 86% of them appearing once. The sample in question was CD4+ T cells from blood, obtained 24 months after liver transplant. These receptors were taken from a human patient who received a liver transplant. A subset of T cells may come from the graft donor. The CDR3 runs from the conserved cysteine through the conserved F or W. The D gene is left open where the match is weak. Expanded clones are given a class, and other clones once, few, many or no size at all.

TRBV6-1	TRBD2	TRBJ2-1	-	CASSRLAGRGNEQFF	TGTGCCAGCTCCAGACTAGCGGGAAGAGGCAATGAGCAGTTCTTC
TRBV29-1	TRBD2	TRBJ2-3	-	CSVGLAGVPDTQYF	TGCAGCGTGGGACTAGCGGGAGTGCCAGATACGCAGTATTTT
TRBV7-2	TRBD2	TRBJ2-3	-	CASSLVGTSGGTDTQYF	TGTGCCAGCAGCTTAGTTGGGACTAGCGGGGGGACAGATACGCAGTATTTT
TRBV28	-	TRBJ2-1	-	CASRYGSGSYNEQFF	TGTGCCAGCAGATATGGATCAGGCTCCTACAATGAGCAGTTCTTC
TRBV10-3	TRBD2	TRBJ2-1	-	CAISGRLASMSYNEQFF	TGTGCCATCAGTGGGAGACTAGCGTCCATGTCCTACAATGAGCAGTTCTTC
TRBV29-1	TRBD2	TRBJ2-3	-	CSVELAGDTQYF	TGCAGCGTCGAACTAGCGGGAGATACGCAGTATTTT
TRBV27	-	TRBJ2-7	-	CASSDGVLGSYEQYF	TGTGCCAGCAGCGACGGTGTTCTGGGCTCCTACGAGCAGTACTTC
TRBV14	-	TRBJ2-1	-	CASSLAEKQFF	TGTGCCAGCAGCCTTGCGGAAAAGCAGTTCTTC
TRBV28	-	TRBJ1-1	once	CASSMVGLNTEAFF	TGTGCCAGCAGTATGGTGGGCCTGAACACTGAAGCTTTCTTT
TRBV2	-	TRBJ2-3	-	CASSESRTDEYF	TGTGCCAGCAGTGAAAGTCGGACTGACGAGTATTTT
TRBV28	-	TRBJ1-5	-	CASSYPGPQPQHF	TGTGCCAGCAGTTACCCAGGGCCTCAGCCCCAGCATTTT
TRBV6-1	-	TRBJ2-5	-	CASSEVRNKAIGETQYF	TGTGCCAGCAGTGAAGTGAGGAACAAGGCAATAGGGGAGACCCAGTACTTC
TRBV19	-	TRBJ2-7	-	CASSARQAHSYEQYF	TGTGCCAGTAGCGCCAGACAGGCGCACTCCTACGAGCAGTACTTC
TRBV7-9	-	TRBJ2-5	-	CASSLGVRQEAEETQYF	TGTGCCAGCAGCTTAGGGGTTAGGCAAGAAGCTGAGGAGACCCAGTACTTC
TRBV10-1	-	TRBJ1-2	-	CASGFPLYGYTF	TGCGCCAGCGGGTTCCCTCTTTATGGCTACACCTTC
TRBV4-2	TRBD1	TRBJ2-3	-	CASSPRGQGERTDTQYF	TGTGCCAGCAGCCCGCGAGGACAGGGGGAGCGTACAGATACGCAGTATTTT
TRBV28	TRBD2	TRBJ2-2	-	CASSPTLAGGQNGELFF	TGTGCCAGCAGCCCCACTTTAGCGGGAGGGCAGAACGGGGAGCTGTTTTTT
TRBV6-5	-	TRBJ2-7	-	CASSQPGLTYEQYF	TGTGCCAGCAGCCAACCGGGACTGACCTACGAGCAGTACTTC
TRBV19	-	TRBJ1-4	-	CASREGGEEKLFF	TGTGCAAGTAGGGAGGGGGGAGAAGAAAAACTGTTTTTT
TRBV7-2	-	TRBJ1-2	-	CASSQDPTTYGYTF	TGTGCCAGCAGCCAAGACCCGACAACGTATGGCTACACCTTC
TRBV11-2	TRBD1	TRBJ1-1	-	CASSQGVAFF	TGTGCCAGCTCCCAGGGGGTTGCTTTCTTT
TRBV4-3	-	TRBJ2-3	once	CASSPYREDTQYF	TGCGCCAGCAGCCCCTACCGGGAAGATACGCAGTATTTT
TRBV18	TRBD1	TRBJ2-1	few	CASSPETGGYNEQFF	TGTGCCAGCTCACCAGAGACAGGGGGCTACAATGAGCAGTTCTTC
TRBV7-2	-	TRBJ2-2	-	CASSPSGEGGELFF	TGTGCCAGCAGTCCCTCGGGGGAAGGCGGGGAGCTGTTTTTT
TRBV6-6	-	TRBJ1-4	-	CASRRERPNEKLFF	TGTGCCAGCCGCAGGGAGCGGCCTAATGAAAAACTGTTTTTT
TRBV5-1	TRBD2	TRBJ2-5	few	CASSSPRGGLETQYF	TGCGCCAGCAGCTCTCCCCGGGGGGGTTTGGAGACCCAGTACTTC
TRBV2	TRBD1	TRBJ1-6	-	CASRLRDRVNSPLHF	TGTGCCAGCAGGCTTCGGGACAGGGTAAATTCACCCCTCCACTTT
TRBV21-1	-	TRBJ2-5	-	CASSKVEGVQETQYF	TGTGCCAGCAGCAAAGTGGAGGGAGTTCAAGAGACCCAGTACTTC
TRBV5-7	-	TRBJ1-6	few	CASSLQPLDKPLHF	TGTGCCAGCAGCTTGCAACCCTTGGATAAGCCCCTCCACTTT
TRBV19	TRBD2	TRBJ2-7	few	CASSWTSDSYEQYF	TGTGCCAGTAGTTGGACTAGCGACTCCTACGAGCAGTACTTC
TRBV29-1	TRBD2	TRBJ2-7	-	CSEPRRTSGSSAPYEQYF	TGCAGCGAACCCCGGCGGACTAGCGGGAGTTCGGCCCCCTACGAGCAGTACTTC
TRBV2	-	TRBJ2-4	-	CASYSSLGAKNIQYF	TGTGCCAGCTATAGCAGCCTGGGCGCCAAAAACATTCAGTACTTC
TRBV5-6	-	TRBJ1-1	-	CASSYGTFNTEAFF	TGTGCCAGCAGCTACGGGACTTTCAACACTGAAGCTTTCTTT
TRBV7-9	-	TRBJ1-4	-	CASSVIQGANEKLFF	TGTGCCAGCAGCGTAATACAGGGAGCTAATGAAAAACTGTTTTTT
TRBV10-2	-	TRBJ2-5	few	CAFRGQVGPPETQYF	TGCGCCTTCCGAGGCCAGGTAGGCCCCCCAGAGACCCAGTACTTC
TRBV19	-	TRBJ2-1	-	CASSIDSSQKQFF	TGTGCCAGTAGTATAGATTCAAGCCAAAAGCAGTTCTTC
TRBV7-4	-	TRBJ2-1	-	CASRTPPGLSNCDEQFF	TGTGCCAGCAGAACACCCCCCGGGTTATCGAATTGCGATGAGCAGTTCTTC
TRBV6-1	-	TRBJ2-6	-	CASSETSSGANVLTF	TGTGCCAGCAGTGAAACGAGCTCTGGGGCCAACGTCCTGACTTTC
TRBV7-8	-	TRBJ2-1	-	CASSLETAYNEQFF	TGTGCCAGCAGCTTAGAGACTGCTTACAATGAGCAGTTCTTC